This paragraph covers one TCR beta chain sequence. Its antigen remains unknown. This specimen belongs to a study of cytomegalovirus exposure and HLA in healthy donors. Study outcomes and limitations: In an earlier analysis, productive rearrangement rates for most beta V segments clustered near 87% or 30%. TCR beta chains numbering approximately 150 were designated cytomegalovirus-associated.

Germline assignment: CDR1 KGHSH and CDR2 LQKENI. Trimming pared 2 bases from V and 4 bases from J, leaving 11 bases between. The CDR3 length is 15 residues. With 60 Vbeta and 13 Jbeta primers, the PCR was carried out. The data were produced by immunoSEQ multiplex PCR, yet TCRdb's version contains in-frame clones alone and is incomplete. The sample spans tens of thousands of clones; the ten largest clones claim roughly 5.9%. The receptor was derived from a human donor in good health. This chain connects TRBV18 to TRBJ1-4, with D unresolved. What was sequenced was PBMCs. The CDR3 is CASSPFNSRNEKLFF. CDR3 in DNA: TGTGCCAGCTCACCATTCAACAGTCGTAATGAAAAACTGTTTTTT. Together with reference TRBV18 and TRBJ1-4, the CDR3 gives the full variable domain: NAGVMQNPRHLVRRRGQEARLRCSPMKGHSHVYWYRQLPEEGLKFMVYLQKENIIDESGMPKERFSAEFPKEGPSILRIQQVVRGDSAAYFCASSPFNSRNEKLFFGSGTQLSVL.